The 20 T cell receptor beta chains reported below all come from one sample, sequenced in a study of cytomegalovirus exposure and HLA in healthy donors. Primers: 60 Vbeta forward and 13 Jbeta reverse. TCRdb's copy holds only in-frame clones and misses some; the assay was immunoSEQ multiplex PCR. The sample yields 100,000 to 150,000 clones, about 80% seen once. Sequences were obtained from PBMCs. Receptors were obtained from a woman aged 40 to 50 in good health and CMV-seropositive.

The V call is TRBV6-5, the J call TRBJ2-2, with D maybe TRBD2 (6 bases). CDR1 is MNHEY and CDR2 is SVGAGI in the germline V gene. There are 14 residues in the CDR3. V shed 2 bases and J shed 5 bases, with 9 bases lying between them. CDR3 nucleotides: TGTGCCAGCAGTTACCCGGGAGCTACCGGGGAGCTGTTTTTT. This codes for CASSYPGATGELFF.

CDR3 loop: CASSIDRAGGGELFF. The DNA for the CDR3 is TGTGCCAGCAGTATCGACAGGGCCGGGGGCGGGGAGCTGTTTTTT. This chain joins TRBV27 and TRBJ2-2; possible D gene TRBD1, 7 bases. The germline V gene has CDR1 MNHEY and CDR2 SMNVEV (reference sequence). The CDR3 consists of 15 residues. Trimming shortened V by 5 bases and J by 7 bases, and 17 bases separated the two germline ends.

The chain carries TRBV5-4 and TRBJ2-5, with unresolved D. Germline V gives CDR1 SGHNT, CDR2 YYREEE (reference sequence). V dropped 2 bases and J dropped 3 bases, with 14 bases sitting between them. The CDR3 loop spans 15 amino acids. The CDR3 sequence is CASSFDPRSKETQYF. In nucleotides, the CDR3 is TGTGCCAGCAGCTTTGATCCCAGGTCGAAAGAGACCCAGTACTTC.

V and J are TRBV6-5 and TRBJ2-7; D is unresolved. The CDR3 is 14 residues long. Per germline, CDR1 MNHEY and CDR2 SVGAGI. With 0 bases removed from V and 0 bases from J, the gap between germline ends came to 6 bases. The CDR3 DNA is TGTGCCAGCAGTTACTCGAGTCCCTCCTACGAGCAGTACTTC. It codes for CASSYSSPSYEQYF.

V usage is TRBV7-9 and J usage is TRBJ2-5; possible D gene TRBD1, 6 bases. From germline, CDR1 is SEHNR and CDR2 FQNEAQ (reference sequence). V lost 5 bases and J 1 base, leaving 23 bases between the germline ends. The CDR3 sequence is 18 residues long. CDR3 sequence: CASSPPLARGRGQETQYF. CDR3 nucleotides: TGTGCCAGCAGCCCACCTCTCGCCCGCGGCAGGGGCCAAGAGACCCAGTACTTC.

J is TRBJ2-7 and V is TRBV10-2, with D tentatively TRBD1 (5 bases). The CDR3 runs to 17 residues. V shed 2 bases and J shed 3 bases, with 20 bases lying between them. Germline V gene lookup returns CDR1 WSHSY and CDR2 SAAADI. The CDR3 DNA follows: TGCGCCAGCAGTGAGATGGGTCAGGGCAGGACGGGCTACGAGCAGTACTTC. Protein product: CASSEMGQGRTGYEQYF.

This rearrangement joins TRBV7-6 to TRBJ2-1; D unclear. Looked up from germline, CDR1 is SGHVS and CDR2 is FNYEAQ. V gave up 4 bases and J gave up 7 bases, with 8 bases separating them. The CDR3 is 12 residues long. CDR3 in DNA: TGTGCCAGCAGCTCCTCTATTAATGAGCAGTTCTTC. It yields the protein CASSSSINEQFF.

The rearrangement joins TRBV27 to TRBJ2-2, with TRBD1 identical over 8 bases. CDR3 length: 16 residues. Per germline, CDR1 MNHEY and CDR2 SMNVEV (reference sequence). The junction had 12 bases not matched to a gene; V was cut back by 6 bases and J by 6 bases. The DNA for the CDR3 is TGTGCCAGCAGCCTATGGACAGGGCCGGGCCCCGGGGAGCTGTTTTTT. Encoded protein: CASSLWTGPGPGELFF.

V and J are TRBV27 and TRBJ1-6, with a tentative D call TRBD1 (6 bases). The V gene lost 3 bases and the J gene lost 5 bases, with 11 bases spanning the gap. The CDR3 sequence is 15 residues long. Germline V gives CDR1 MNHEY, CDR2 SMNVEV (reference sequence). The CDR3 sequence: CASSLLQGNNSPLHF. The CDR3 region has the DNA TGTGCCAGCAGTTTGTTACAGGGAAATAATTCACCCCTCCACTTT.

The chain carries TRBV19 and TRBJ2-5, with 8 nucleotides matching TRBD1. CDR1 LNHDA and CDR2 SQIVND come from the germline V gene (reference sequence). This CDR3 has 15 amino acids. The V gene end was trimmed by 8 bases and the J gene end by 1 base; junction bases not matched to a gene: 9. The DNA for the CDR3 is TGTGCCAGTCACAAGACAGGGGACGGCCAAGAGACCCAGTACTTC. It specifies CASHKTGDGQETQYF.

The chain combines TRBV15 with TRBJ1-5, with 9 bases aligning to TRBD1. Unmatched junction bases numbered 3, after V lost 0 bases and J lost 6 bases. Looked up from germline, CDR1 is LNHNV and CDR2 is YYDKDF (reference sequence). The CDR3 totals 15 residues. CDR3 sequence reads: CATSRDGTGTQPQHF. The CDR3 nucleotides are TGTGCCACCAGCAGAGATGGGACAGGGACTCAGCCCCAGCATTTT.

The gene calls are TRBV6-6 and TRBJ2-1, with 8 bases lining up with TRBD2. V shed 6 bases, J shed 0 bases, and the junction held 4 bases outside the gene matches. The CDR3 length is 15 residues. Germline assignment: CDR1 MNHNY and CDR2 SVGAGI (reference sequence). CDR3 residues: CASSRSGDSYNEQFF. The CDR3 DNA sequence: TGTGCCAGCAGCCGTAGCGGGGACTCCTACAATGAGCAGTTCTTC.

The chain is built from TRBV27 and TRBJ2-2; perhaps TRBD1 as D (5 bases). CDR3 length equals 16 residues. Per the germline V gene, CDR1 is MNHEY and CDR2 is SMNVEV (reference sequence). V was trimmed by 3 bases and J by 4 bases, leaving 15 bases between them. The CDR3 DNA sequence: TGTGCCAGCAGTTTTGATAGTAGGGGAAGCACCGGGGAGCTGTTTTTT. This encodes CASSFDSRGSTGELFF.

A word on this clone: Other nucleotide sequences in the sample specify the same CDR3. The gene calls are TRBV27 and TRBJ1-5; perhaps TRBD1 as D (6 bases). With 0 bases removed from V and 4 bases from J, the gap between germline ends came to 7 bases. The CDR3 is 14 residues long. Germline CDR1 and CDR2: MNHEY and SMNVEV (reference sequence). This CDR3 is CASSLSTGNQPQHF. DNA for the CDR3: TGTGCCAGCAGTTTATCCACAGGGAATCAGCCCCAGCATTTT.

The V and J genes are TRBV10-3 and TRBJ1-1; no clear D gene. Trimming removed 0 bases at V and 0 bases at J, with 11 bases between. The V gene's germline CDR1 is ENHRY and CDR2 SYGVKD. CDR3 size: 16 residues. DNA for the CDR3: TGTGCCATCAGTGAGTCTCAGGCCTTAATGAACACTGAAGCTTTCTTT. This sequence encodes CAISESQALMNTEAFF.

This clone is judged medium-sized. The V and J genes are TRBV4-1 and TRBJ2-7; 11 positions agree with TRBD1. The trim removed 4 bases at V and 3 bases at J, leaving 8 bases unmatched. The germline CDR1 and CDR2 sequences are MGHRA and YSYEKL. This CDR3 comprises 16 residues. The CDR3: CASSRLAGQGGYEQYF. The CDR3 region has the DNA TGCGCCAGCAGCCGCCTAGCGGGACAGGGGGGCTACGAGCAGTACTTC.

The rearrangement joins TRBV5-1 to TRBJ2-5, with 14 bases fitting TRBD2. Germline CDR1 reads SGHRS; CDR2 reads YFSETQ. J lost 1 base, V lost 4 bases, and 15 bases had no gene match. This CDR3 is 20 amino acids long. The CDR3, as DNA: TGCGCCAGCAGCCGAGACTCGGGACTAGCGGGAGCTTTACTCCAAGAGACCCAGTACTTC. Translation: CASSRDSGLAGALLQETQYF. The full variable domain, its missing parts supplied by reference TRBV5-1 and TRBJ2-5, is KAGVTQTPRYLIKTRGQQVTLSCSPISGHRSVSWYQQTPGQGLQFLFEYFSETQRNKGNFPGRFSGRQFSNSRSEMNVSTLELGDSALYLCASSRDSGLAGALLQETQYFGPGTRLLVL.

CDR3 bases: TGCGCCAGCAGCTATCCTCGGGACTCGCGGAATACGCAGTATTTT. Its translation is CASSYPRDSRNTQYF. The chain joins TRBV5-1 to TRBJ2-3; maybe TRBD2 (6 bases). Germline CDR1 SGHRS, CDR2 YFSETQ. Trimming shortened V by 3 bases and J by 7 bases, and 18 bases separated the two germline ends. The CDR3 covers 15 residues. The full variable domain, rest sourced from reference TRBV5-1 and TRBJ2-3, is KAGVTQTPRYLIKTRGQQVTLSCSPISGHRSVSWYQQTPGQGLQFLFEYFSETQRNKGNFPGRFSGRQFSNSRSEMNVSTLELGDSALYLCASSYPRDSRNTQYFGPGTRLTVL.

This chain connects TRBV30 to TRBJ2-1; the match to TRBD2 covers 10 bases. V dropped 3 bases and J dropped 5; count of bases not matched to a gene: 7. The CDR3 is made up of 15 amino acids. Germline CDR1 reads GTSNPN; CDR2 reads SVGIG (reference sequence). In nucleotides, the CDR3 is TGTGCCTGGAGAAGGTGGCTAGCGGGAGACAATGAGCAGTTCTTC. Residues: CAWRRWLAGDNEQFF.

This rearrangement joins TRBV19 to TRBJ1-2; D remains ambiguous. V lost 3 bases to trimming and J lost 4 bases, with 9 bases between them. The CDR3 is made up of 13 amino acids. From germline, CDR1 is LNHDA and CDR2 SQIVND (reference sequence). The CDR3 DNA reads as TGTGCCAGTAGTATTGGGCGAGTCTATGGCTACACCTTC. As protein: CASSIGRVYGYTF.